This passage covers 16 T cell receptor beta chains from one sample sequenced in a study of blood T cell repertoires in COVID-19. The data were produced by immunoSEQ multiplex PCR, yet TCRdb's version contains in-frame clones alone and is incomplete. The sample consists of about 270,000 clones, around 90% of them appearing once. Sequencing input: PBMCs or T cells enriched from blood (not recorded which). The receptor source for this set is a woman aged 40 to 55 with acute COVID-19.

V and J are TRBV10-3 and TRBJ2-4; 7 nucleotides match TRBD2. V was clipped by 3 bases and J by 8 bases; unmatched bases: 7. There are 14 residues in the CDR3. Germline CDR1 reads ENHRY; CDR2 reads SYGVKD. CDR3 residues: CAISEGKGGDIQYF. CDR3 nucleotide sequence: TGTGCCATCAGTGAAGGAAAGGGAGGGGACATTCAGTACTTC.

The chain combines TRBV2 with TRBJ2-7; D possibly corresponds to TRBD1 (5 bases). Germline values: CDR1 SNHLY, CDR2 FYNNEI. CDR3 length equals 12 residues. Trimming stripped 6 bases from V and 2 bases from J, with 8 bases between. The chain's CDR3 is CASSQGTYEQYF. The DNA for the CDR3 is TGTGCCAGCAGCCAGGGTACCTACGAGCAGTACTTC.

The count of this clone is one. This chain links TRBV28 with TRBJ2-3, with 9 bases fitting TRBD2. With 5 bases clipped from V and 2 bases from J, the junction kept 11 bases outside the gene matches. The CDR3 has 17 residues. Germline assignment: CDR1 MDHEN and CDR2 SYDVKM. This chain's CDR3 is CASSGYLAGGPTDTQYF. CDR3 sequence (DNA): TGTGCCAGCAGTGGGTACTTGGCGGGGGGGCCCACAGATACGCAGTATTTT.

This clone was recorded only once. The CDR3 coding sequence is TGCAGCGTTGAACGCAGGGGAACAACTAATGAAAAACTGTTTTTT. Translating gives CSVERRGTTNEKLFF. The rearrangement links TRBV29-1 to TRBJ1-4; weak D call: TRBD1 (6 bases). There are 15 residues in the CDR3. Germline V gives CDR1 SQVTM, CDR2 ANQGSEA. V dropped 2 bases and J dropped 0 bases, with 10 bases sitting between them.

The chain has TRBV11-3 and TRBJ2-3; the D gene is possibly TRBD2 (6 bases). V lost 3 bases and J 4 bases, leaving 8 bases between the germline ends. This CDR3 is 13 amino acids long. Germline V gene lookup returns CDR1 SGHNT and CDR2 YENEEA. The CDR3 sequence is CASSFGGADTQYF. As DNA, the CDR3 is TGTGCCAGCAGCTTTGGCGGGGCAGATACGCAGTATTTT. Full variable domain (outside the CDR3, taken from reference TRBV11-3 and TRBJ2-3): EAGVVQSPRYKIIEKKQPVAFWCNPISGHNTLYWYLQNLGQGPELLIRYENEEAVDDSQLPKDRFSAERLKGVDSTLKIQPAELGDSAVYLCASSFGGADTQYFGPGTRLTVL.

Written as DNA, the CDR3 is TGTGCCAGCAGCTTACCCACAGGGAGCAATCAGCCCCAGCATTTT. Amino acid sequence: CASSLPTGSNQPQHF. The chain has TRBV7-3 and TRBJ1-5; a possible D gene is TRBD1 (6 bases). V was pared by 2 bases and J by 1 base, with 9 bases between. The CDR3 runs to 15 residues. From germline, CDR1 is SGHTA and CDR2 FQGTGA.

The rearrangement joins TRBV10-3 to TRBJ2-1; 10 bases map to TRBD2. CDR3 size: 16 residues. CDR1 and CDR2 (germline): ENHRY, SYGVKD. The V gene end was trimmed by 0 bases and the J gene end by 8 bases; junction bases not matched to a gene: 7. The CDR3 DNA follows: TGTGCCATCAGTGAGTCGAAGCGGGGGGGCCCGGATGAGCAGTTCTTC. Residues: CAISESKRGGPDEQFF.

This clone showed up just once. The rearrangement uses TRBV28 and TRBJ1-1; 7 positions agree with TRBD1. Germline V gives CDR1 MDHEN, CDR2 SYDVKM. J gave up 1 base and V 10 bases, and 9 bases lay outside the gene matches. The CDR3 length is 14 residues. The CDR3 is CAIHNHRGNTEAFF. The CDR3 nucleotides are TGTGCCATCCATAACCACAGGGGGAACACTGAAGCTTTCTTT.

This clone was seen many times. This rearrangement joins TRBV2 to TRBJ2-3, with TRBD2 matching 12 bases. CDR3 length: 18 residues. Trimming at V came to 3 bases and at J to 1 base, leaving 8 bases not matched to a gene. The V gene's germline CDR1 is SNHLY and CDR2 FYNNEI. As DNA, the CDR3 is TGTGCCAGCAGTGACCTAGGGACTAGCGGGTCCCGCACAGATACGCAGTATTTT. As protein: CASSDLGTSGSRTDTQYF.

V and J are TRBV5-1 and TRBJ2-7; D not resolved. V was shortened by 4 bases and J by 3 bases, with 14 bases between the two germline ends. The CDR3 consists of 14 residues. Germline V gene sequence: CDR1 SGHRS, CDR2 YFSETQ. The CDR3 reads CASSRSTASYEQYF. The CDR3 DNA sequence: TGCGCCAGCAGCCGCTCCACTGCGAGCTACGAGCAGTACTTC.

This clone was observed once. CDR3 in DNA: TGTGCCAGTAGTATAGCGGCGGCCGGTAGCTCCTATAATTCACCCCTCCACTTT. The encoded protein is CASSIAAAGSSYNSPLHF. The genes are TRBV19 and TRBJ1-6; D is ambiguous. The CDR3 totals 18 residues. V lost 1 base to trimming and J lost 0 bases, with 13 bases between them. The germline V gene has CDR1 LNHDA and CDR2 SQIVND (reference sequence).

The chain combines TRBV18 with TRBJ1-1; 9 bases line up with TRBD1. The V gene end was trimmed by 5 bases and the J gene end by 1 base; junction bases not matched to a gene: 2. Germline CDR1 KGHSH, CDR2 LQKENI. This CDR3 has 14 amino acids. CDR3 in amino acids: CASSWGQGNTEAFF. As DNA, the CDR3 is TGTGCCAGCTCATGGGGACAGGGGAACACTGAAGCTTTCTTT.

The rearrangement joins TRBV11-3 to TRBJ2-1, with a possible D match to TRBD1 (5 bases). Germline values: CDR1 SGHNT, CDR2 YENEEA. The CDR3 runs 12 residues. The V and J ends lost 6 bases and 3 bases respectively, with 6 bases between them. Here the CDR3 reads CASSTGYNEQFF. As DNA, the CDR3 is TGTGCCAGCAGTACAGGCTACAATGAGCAGTTCTTC.

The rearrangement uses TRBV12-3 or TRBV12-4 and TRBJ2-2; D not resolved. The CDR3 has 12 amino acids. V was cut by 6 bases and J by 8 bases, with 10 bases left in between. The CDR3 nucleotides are TGTGCCAGCAGATGGGCCGCTGGGGAGCTGTTTTTT. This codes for CASRWAAGELFF.

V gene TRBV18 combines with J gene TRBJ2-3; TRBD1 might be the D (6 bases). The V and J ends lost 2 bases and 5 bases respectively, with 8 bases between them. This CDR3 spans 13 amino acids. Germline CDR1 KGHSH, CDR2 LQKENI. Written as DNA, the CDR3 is TGTGCCAGCTCACCAAGCAGGGGAGATACGCAGTATTTT. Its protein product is CASSPSRGDTQYF.

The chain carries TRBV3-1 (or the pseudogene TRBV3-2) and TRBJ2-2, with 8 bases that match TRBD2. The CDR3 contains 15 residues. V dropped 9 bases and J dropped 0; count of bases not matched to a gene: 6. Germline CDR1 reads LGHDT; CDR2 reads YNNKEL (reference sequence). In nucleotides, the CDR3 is TGTGCCAGTTCAATAGCGGGGACGAACACCGGGGAGCTGTTTTTT. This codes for CASSIAGTNTGELFF.